This TCR beta chain was obtained from a study of Graves' ophthalmopathy and Graves' hyperthyroidism. Ophthalmopathy cases showed moderate-to-severe activity, scoring CAS ≥3 and NOSPECS ≥4, with duration under 3 months. Researchers took RNA transcripts and amplified TCR beta CDR3 regions from them. The library came from an HTBI-primed first-round RT-PCR and a second-round multiplex PCR. TCRdb analysed the multiplex PCR reads with MiXCR anew, one entry per CDR3 protein. The sample carries almost 750,000 distinct CDR3 sequences, roughly 40% recorded once. This clonotype was detected a few times. Per germline, CDR1 MGHDK and CDR2 SYGVNS. The CDR3 is 19 residues long. V gave up 6 bases and J gave up 1 base; unmatched junction bases: 16.

Sequencing was done on a sample of peripheral blood. This TCR derives from an adult man with Graves' ophthalmopathy. The J gene is TRBJ2-7, the V gene TRBV25-1, with 12 bases aligning to TRBD1. The CDR3 nucleotides read TGTGCCAGCAGCCGCACTTTCGGGACAGGGGGCTCCCAGTCCTACGAGCAGTACTTC. Translation: CASSRTFGTGGSQSYEQYF.